The 9 T cell receptor beta chains below come from one sample, sequenced in a study of Ad26.COV2.S vaccination and SARS-CoV-2 variants. Assay: immunoSEQ multiplex PCR; the TCRdb copy retains only in-frame clones and omits some. The sample lists around 270,000 clones, roughly 87% occurring once. Noted treatment: approximately 18 received Ad26.COV2.S at low or high dose, single or two shots; roughly five received placebo; per-sample allocation not given. On day 63 after the first injection, vaccine and placebo recipients gave samples. The starting material was peripheral blood, obtained in a trial of Ad26.COV2.S vaccine versus placebo. These receptor sequences come from a person between 18 and 65 years old who received the Ad26.COV2.S COVID-19 vaccine or a placebo.

CDR3 region: CASSSGTANTEAFF. The DNA of the CDR3 is TGTGCCAGCAGCTCAGGGACGGCGAACACTGAAGCTTTCTTT. The V gene is TRBV11-3, the J gene TRBJ1-1, with a possible D match to TRBD1 (5 bases). V was shortened by 4 bases and J by 1 base, with 10 bases between the two germline ends. The CDR3 loop spans 14 amino acids. CDR1 is SGHNT, CDR2 YENEEA, per germline.

The J gene is TRBJ2-1, the V gene TRBV24-1; 9 nucleotides agree with TRBD1. Germline V gene sequence: CDR1 KGHDR, CDR2 SFDVKD. The CDR3 is 19 residues long. Losses at the gene ends were 7 bases for V and 3 bases for J; bases not matched to a gene: 18. DNA for the CDR3: TGTGCCACCAGCCCCGGGACAGGGCTATCAAGTAGGAGCTACAATGAGCAGTTCTTC. Translating gives CATSPGTGLSSRSYNEQFF.

The rearrangement uses TRBV7-9 and TRBJ2-2; TRBD1 matches 9 bases. Germline CDR1 reads SEHNR; CDR2 reads FQNEAQ (reference sequence). V was clipped by 2 bases and J by 5 bases; unmatched bases: 3. This CDR3 spans 15 amino acids. In nucleotides, the CDR3 is TGTGCCAGCAGCTTATCCGGGACAGGGACCGGGGAGCTGTTTTTT. Translated, it gives CASSLSGTGTGELFF.

This clone was seen only a few times. J is TRBJ2-2 and V is TRBV7-3; 8 bases map to TRBD1. CDR3 length: 15 residues. Germline values: CDR1 SGHTA, CDR2 FQGTGA. The V and J ends lost 7 bases and 6 bases, in that order; junction bases with no gene match: 10. CDR3 in DNA: TGTGCCAGCAAGAGCGGACAGGGTTTGGCCGGGGAGCTGTTTTTT. Its translation is CASKSGQGLAGELFF.

The chain joins TRBV7-9 to TRBJ2-5, with D possibly being TRBD1 (5 bases). The CDR3 contains 15 residues. The V end was cut by 5 bases, the J end by 3 bases, with 16 bases between. Germline loops: CDR1 SEHNR, CDR2 FQNEAQ (reference sequence). CDR3 DNA: TGTGCCAGCAGCCGATACCGACAGTTGGAAGAGACCCAGTACTTC. It encodes CASSRYRQLEETQYF. The variable domain in full, with the rest retrieved from reference TRBV7-9 and TRBJ2-5, is DTGVSQNPRHKITKRGQNVTFRCDPISEHNRLYWYRQTLGQGPEFLTYFQNEAQLEKSRLLSDRFSAERPKGSFSTLEIQRTEQGDSAMYLCASSRYRQLEETQYFGPGTRLLVL.

The V gene is TRBV10-2, the J gene TRBJ2-3; 9 bases fit TRBD2. This CDR3 is 15 amino acids long. Germline V gives CDR1 WSHSY, CDR2 SAAADI. J was trimmed by 0 bases and V by 6 bases; bases with no gene match: 4. The CDR3 nucleotides are TGCGCCAGCAGCGTAGCGGGGGCCAGCACAGATACGCAGTATTTT. Translation gives CASSVAGASTDTQYF.

This rearrangement joins TRBV24-1 to TRBJ1-5, with a possible D match to TRBD1 (5 bases). The V gene lost 2 bases and the J gene lost 0 bases, with 19 bases spanning the gap. The CDR3 totals 19 residues. Looked up from germline, CDR1 is KGHDR and CDR2 is SFDVKD. CDR3 coding DNA: TGTGCCACCAGTGATTCGCGGGGGGTTATATCTTATAGCAATCAGCCCCAGCATTTT. This translates into CATSDSRGVISYSNQPQHF.

The V call is TRBV5-1, the J call TRBJ2-1, with D possibly being TRBD1 (5 bases). Germline V gives CDR1 SGHRS, CDR2 YFSETQ. V dropped 2 bases and J dropped 4 bases, with 10 bases sitting between them. The CDR3 covers 14 residues. The CDR3 DNA follows: TGCGCCAGCAGCTTACCAGGGTTGTACAATGAGCAGTTCTTC. This encodes CASSLPGLYNEQFF.

This clone was counted a single time. The chain is built from TRBV5-4 and TRBJ2-5; possibly TRBD2 for D (5 bases). Per germline, CDR1 SGHNT and CDR2 YYREEE (reference sequence). The CDR3 runs 13 residues. Between the trimmed V and J ends, which lost 2 bases and 5 bases, there was a span of 10 bases. This CDR3 reads CASSLAAPETQYF. DNA of the CDR3: TGTGCCAGCAGCTTAGCGGCTCCGGAGACCCAGTACTTC. The variable domain in full, completed from reference TRBV5-4 and TRBJ2-5, reads ETGVTQSPTHLIKTRGQQVTLRCSSQSGHNTVSWYQQALGQGPQFIFQYYREEENGRGNFPPRFSGLQFPNYSSELNVNALELDDSALYLCASSLAAPETQYFGPGTRLLVL.